This TCR beta chain derives from a study of cytomegalovirus exposure and HLA in healthy donors. On the study more broadly: The same platform was used for the 120 or so validation repertoires as for the roughly 660 first-cohort repertoires, as reported in a later analysis. Study results and limitations: In vitro assays verified that three CMV-associated chains recognized CMV antigens specifically. The classifier was said to identify cytomegalovirus status with high specificity and sensitivity. Among TCR beta chains, those listed as cytomegalovirus-associated numbered about 160.

CDR1 SGHDT and CDR2 YYEEEE come from the germline V gene. V lost 2 bases and J lost 7, with 6 bases in between. The CDR3 is made up of 12 amino acids. Turning to this clone: Its target is not known.

Some clones are missing from TCRdb's copy, which holds only in-frame ones; the method was immunoSEQ multiplex PCR. The repertoire consists of 92,000 or so clones, with 96% occurring once and the leading ten covering over 0.7%. The sequenced material came from PBMCs. The chain joins TRBV5-6 to TRBJ2-2, with D uncertain. The receptor comes from a man aged 18 to 30 in good health and CMV-seronegative. This CDR3 reads CASSFAGGELFF. CDR3 bases: TGTGCCAGCAGCTTTGCAGGCGGGGAGCTGTTTTTT.